Below are 29 T cell receptor beta chains sequenced from a single sample in a study of CD8+ T cells in alopecia areata. Once RNA had been extracted, it was reverse transcribed into cDNA to act as the sequencing template. Profiled with immunoSEQ multiplex PCR; TCRdb holds only in-frame clones, not every one. This sample has roughly 220,000 clones; 35% to 40% occur once, and the top ten carry 0.4% to 0.55%. The treatment: oral pan-JAK inhibitor, 5-10 mg twice daily. Sequenced material: CD4+ T cells sorted from blood, taken between weeks 30 and 35, from a patient treated with tofacitinib. These receptors all stem from a human donor with alopecia areata.

This clone showed up just a few times. CDR3 DNA: TGTGCCAGCAGTGAACTCCGACAGCAAGAGACCCAGTACTTC. Protein: CASSELRQQETQYF. V usage is TRBV25-1 and J usage is TRBJ2-5; the D gene is possibly TRBD1 (5 bases). The CDR3 spans 14 residues. The ends were cut back, 2 bases at V and 2 bases at J, with 9 bases in the middle. CDR1 is MGHDK and CDR2 is SYGVNS in the germline V gene.

Only a few counts were recorded for this clone. The chain links TRBV5-1 to TRBJ2-3; tentatively, D is TRBD1 or TRBD2 (7 bases each). Per germline, CDR1 SGHRS and CDR2 YFSETQ. This CDR3 contains 16 residues. V was shortened by 4 bases and J by 0 bases, with 15 bases between the two germline ends. CDR3 coding DNA: TGCGCCAGCAGCCTGCGACAGGGAGGGAGCACAGATACGCAGTATTTT. It translates to CASSLRQGGSTDTQYF.

Regarding this clone: Other DNA sequences from this sample encode an identical CDR3 as well. V and J are TRBV6-5 and TRBJ1-4; D gene uncertain. Per germline, CDR1 MNHEY and CDR2 SVGAGI. Between the trimmed V and J ends, which lost 0 bases and 7 bases, there was a span of 6 bases. The CDR3 runs to 13 residues. The CDR3 DNA follows: TGTGCCAGCAGTTACTCGTTCAGTGAAAAACTGTTTTTT. Translated: CASSYSFSEKLFF.

A few counts support this clone. V is TRBV6-5 and J is TRBJ2-7, with 8 bases matching TRBD1. With 6 bases clipped from V and 1 base from J, the junction kept 5 bases outside the gene matches. This CDR3 spans 14 amino acids. Germline V gene data show CDR1 as MNHEY and CDR2 as SVGAGI. The CDR3 nucleotides are TGTGCCAGCAGATTAGGACAGGGATCCTACGAGCAGTACTTC. It yields the protein CASRLGQGSYEQYF.

The J gene is TRBJ2-7, the V gene TRBV29-1; D ambiguous. The germline V gene has CDR1 SQVTM and CDR2 ANQGSEA. The V end was cut by 2 bases, the J end by 5 bases, with 10 bases between. The CDR3 totals 12 residues. The CDR3 region has the DNA TGCAGCGTTGAAAGATCGACCAACGAGCAGTACTTC. Protein product: CSVERSTNEQYF.

The V call is TRBV2, the J call TRBJ1-2; D gene uncertain. V was pared by 7 bases and J by 2 bases, with 8 bases between. The V gene's germline CDR1 is SNHLY and CDR2 FYNNEI. This CDR3 contains 12 residues. The CDR3 nucleotides read TGTGCCAGCACCGGCCAGAACTATGGCTACACCTTC. Its protein is CASTGQNYGYTF. Variable domain in full (rest from reference TRBV2 and TRBJ1-2): EPEVTQTPSHQVTQMGQEVILRCVPISNHLYFYWYRQILGQKVEFLVSFYNNEISEKSEIFDDQFSVERPDGSNFTLKIRSTKLEDSAMYFCASTGQNYGYTFGSGTRLTVV.

The rearrangement uses TRBV10-1 and TRBJ2-3, with 13 bases identical to TRBD2. The CDR3 is 15 residues long. After removal of 7 bases from V and 7 bases from J, the junction contained 8 bases not matched to a gene. The V gene's germline CDR1 is WNHNN and CDR2 SYGVQD (reference sequence). The DNA of the CDR3 is TGCGCCAGCAACCCCGGGACTAGCGGGGAGAATACGCAGTATTTT. It is translated as CASNPGTSGENTQYF.

The CDR3 is CSASTDTVNTEAFF. The CDR3 DNA sequence: TGCAGCGCCTCGACAGACACCGTTAACACTGAAGCTTTCTTT. The rearrangement joins TRBV29-1 to TRBJ1-1; possible D gene TRBD1, 5 bases. Trimming cost V 7 bases and J 2 bases, with 17 bases left between them. Germline V gives CDR1 SQVTM, CDR2 ANQGSEA. CDR3 length: 14 amino acids.

There are a few counts of this clone. The chain employs TRBV9 and TRBJ2-1, with 11 nucleotides matching TRBD2. The CDR3 loop spans 16 amino acids. Germline values: CDR1 SGDLS, CDR2 YYNGEE. The V segment lost 0 bases and the J segment 4 bases; nucleotides outside the gene matches: 3. The CDR3 region has the DNA TGTGCCAGCAGCGTAGCGACTAGCGGGGCGTACAATGAGCAGTTCTTC. Amino acids: CASSVATSGAYNEQFF.

DNA for the CDR3: TGTGCCAGCAGTCCCGAGGAGACCCAGTACTTC. The encoded protein is CASSPEETQYF. This chain uses TRBV2 with TRBJ2-5, with D uncertain. The CDR3 contains 11 residues. CDR1 and CDR2 (germline): SNHLY, FYNNEI. Trimming took 5 bases from V and 5 from J, leaving 6 bases between them.

V and J are TRBV4-1 and TRBJ1-6, with D unclear. V shed 0 bases and J shed 0 bases, with 15 bases lying between them. The CDR3 covers 19 residues. The germline V gene encodes CDR1 MGHRA and CDR2 YSYEKL. The CDR3 here is CASSQDLFGLSSYNSPLHF. CDR3 bases: TGCGCCAGCAGCCAAGATTTATTTGGTCTTAGCTCCTATAATTCACCCCTCCACTTT.

This clone was observed a single time. The chain recombines TRBV27 with TRBJ2-5; D uncertain. The ends were cut back, 8 bases at V and 5 bases at J, with 24 bases in the middle. CDR1 MNHEY and CDR2 SMNVEV come from the germline V gene (reference sequence). CDR3 length equals 16 residues. The CDR3 DNA follows: TGTGCCAGCTCTCAGAAGGGCGGATCCTGGCGGGAGACCCAGTACTTC. This encodes CASSQKGGSWRETQYF.

This clone was seen a handful of times. This sequence joins TRBV27 and TRBJ2-5; 7 bases align to TRBD2. In germline, CDR1 is MNHEY, CDR2 SMNVEV (reference sequence). The length of the CDR3 is 15 residues. V lost 4 bases to trimming and J lost 1 base; unmatched junction nucleotides: 6. The CDR3 loop is CASSSGGRGQETQYF. The CDR3 bases are TGTGCCAGCAGTTCGGGAGGAAGGGGCCAAGAGACCCAGTACTTC.

The chain employs TRBV4-2 and TRBJ2-7; a possible D gene is TRBD1 (5 bases). The CDR3 length is 14 residues. The germline V gene has CDR1 LGHNA and CDR2 YNFKEQ. V lost 0 bases to trimming and J lost 4 bases, with 10 bases between them. The CDR3 region has the DNA TGTGCCAGCAGCCAAGAAAGGGGTGGTTACGAGCAGTACTTC. Protein: CASSQERGGYEQYF.

J is TRBJ1-2 and V is TRBV27; D remains unclear. The CDR3 loop spans 14 amino acids. V lost 4 bases to trimming and J lost 7 bases, with 16 bases between them. Germline V lookup: CDR1 MNHEY, CDR2 SMNVEV (reference sequence). The CDR3 spells CASSWAPGDSGYTF. The CDR3 DNA reads TGTGCCAGCAGTTGGGCCCCCGGGGATAGTGGCTACACCTTC.

This clone was observed a few times. This chain uses TRBV6-5 with TRBJ1-2; D gene unclear. Germline V gene sequence: CDR1 MNHEY, CDR2 SVGAGI. The CDR3 runs to 14 residues. V was trimmed by 5 bases and J by 0 bases, leaving 10 bases between them. The DNA for the CDR3 is TGTGCCAGCAGTCAACAAGAGTCTAACTATGGCTACACCTTC. Translation: CASSQQESNYGYTF.

This clone was counted a few times. The V and J genes are TRBV29-1 and TRBJ2-2, with 8 bases lining up with TRBD1. The CDR3 loop spans 14 amino acids. From germline, CDR1 is SQVTM and CDR2 ANQGSEA. CDR3 loop: CSVRGTGNTGELFF. The CDR3 nucleotides read TGCAGTGTCCGAGGGACAGGGAACACCGGGGAGCTGTTTTTT.

This clone was picked up a small number of times. V and J are TRBV7-9 and TRBJ2-7; 7 positions agree with TRBD1. Losses at the gene ends were 5 bases for V and 3 bases for J; bases not matched to a gene: 7. The length of the CDR3 is 14 residues. Per germline, CDR1 SEHNR and CDR2 FQNEAQ (reference sequence). The CDR3 loop reads CASSLTGYSYEQYF. CDR3 nucleotides: TGTGCCAGCAGCCTGACAGGGTACAGCTACGAGCAGTACTTC.

The rearrangement uses TRBV5-6 and TRBJ2-7, with 13 bases matching TRBD2. CDR1 is SGHDT and CDR2 is YYEEEE in the germline V gene. V was clipped by 6 bases and J by 5 bases; unmatched bases: 11. The CDR3 loop spans 16 amino acids. CDR3 nucleotide sequence: TGTGCCAGCAACCCACCGGGACTAGCGGGACGGGACGAGCAGTACTTC. Translation gives CASNPPGLAGRDEQYF.

The chain combines TRBV7-6 with TRBJ2-7; 9 bases fit TRBD1. This CDR3 contains 15 residues. Per the germline V gene, CDR1 is SGHVS and CDR2 is FNYEAQ. After removal of 4 bases from V and 5 bases from J, the junction contained 9 bases not matched to a gene. The CDR3 region is CASSSTGTGRHEQYF. The CDR3 nucleotides are TGTGCCAGCAGCTCAACCGGGACAGGGAGGCACGAGCAGTACTTC.

The chain couples TRBV13 to TRBJ1-1; D gene unclear. Deletions cut 1 base from V and 7 bases from J, with 13 bases between. Germline values: CDR1 PRHDT, CDR2 FYEKMQ (reference sequence). The CDR3 has 14 amino acids. The CDR3 loop reads CASSLARLGVEAFF. The CDR3 bases are TGTGCCAGCAGCTTAGCCCGACTTGGGGTTGAAGCTTTCTTT.

The V call is TRBV6-1, the J call TRBJ2-5; 14 bases map to TRBD2. The germline CDR1 and CDR2 sequences are MNHNS and SASEGT. V gave up 8 bases and J gave up 2 bases; unmatched junction bases: 4. The CDR3 sequence is 15 residues long. CDR3 region: CASVRTSGGQETQYF. In DNA form, the CDR3 reads TGTGCCAGCGTCCGGACTAGCGGGGGGCAAGAGACCCAGTACTTC.

V gene TRBV7-9 combines with J gene TRBJ1-6, with TRBD1 as a possible D gene (6 bases). Trimming stripped 5 bases from V and 0 bases from J, with 20 bases between. Germline V gene data show CDR1 as SEHNR and CDR2 as FQNEAQ (reference sequence). The CDR3 contains 19 residues. The CDR3 sequence is CASSPRDTDLSSYNSPLHF. The DNA for the CDR3 is TGTGCCAGCAGCCCAAGGGACACAGATCTAAGCTCCTATAATTCACCCCTCCACTTT.

The chain couples TRBV6-1 to TRBJ2-2, with D perhaps matching TRBD2 (5 bases). V was cut by 6 bases and J by 4 bases, with 15 bases left in between. CDR3 length: 15 amino acids. Germline lookup yields CDR1 MNHNS and CDR2 SASEGT. The CDR3 DNA reads as TGTGCCAGCAGGGTTTTTGTAAGCGGCACCGGGGAGCTGTTTTTT. This gives the protein CASRVFVSGTGELFF.

This clone was counted between two and nine times. This chain connects TRBV18 to TRBJ2-3; D is uncertain. The germline V gene encodes CDR1 KGHSH and CDR2 LQKENI. The CDR3 spans 15 residues. The ends were cut back, 0 bases at V and 1 base at J, with 8 bases in the middle. DNA of the CDR3: TGTGCCAGCTCACCACCACAGTTGGGCACAGATACGCAGTATTTT. Its translation: CASSPPQLGTDTQYF.

This clone was counted between two and nine times. The V call is TRBV4-2, the J call TRBJ2-7; the D is unclear. The CDR3 totals 13 residues. Germline V lookup: CDR1 LGHNA, CDR2 YNFKEQ. V shed 3 bases and J shed 2 bases, with 8 bases lying between them. CDR3 sequence: CASSQTDTYEQYF. The CDR3 bases are TGTGCCAGCAGCCAGACCGATACCTACGAGCAGTACTTC.

This clone is a singleton in its sample. J is TRBJ2-2 and V is TRBV4-1; no clear D. The germline V and J ends were trimmed by 1 base and 4 bases, with 16 bases remaining between them. This CDR3 comprises 17 residues. Germline CDR1 and CDR2: MGHRA and YSYEKL. The CDR3, as DNA: TGCGCCAGCAGCCAAGGCATGGCCAGGTCCTCCACCGGGGAGCTGTTTTTT. Translated, it gives CASSQGMARSSTGELFF.

This chain links TRBV18 with TRBJ2-7; D could derive from TRBD1 or TRBD2 (5 bases each). CDR3 length: 13 amino acids. Germline loops: CDR1 KGHSH, CDR2 LQKENI. V lost 3 bases, J lost 5 bases, and 11 bases lay in between. CDR3 sequence: CASSPGTDNEQYF. CDR3 DNA sequence: TGTGCCAGCTCACCGGGGACGGACAACGAGCAGTACTTC.

This clone was seen more than once but under ten times. The genes are TRBV30 and TRBJ1-6; TRBD1 matches at 7 bases. This CDR3 contains 14 residues. The trim removed 2 bases at V and 16 bases at J, leaving 14 bases unmatched. CDR1 is GTSNPN and CDR2 is SVGIG in the germline V gene (reference sequence). The CDR3 DNA sequence: TGTGCCTGGAGTACTCCGCCCAGACAGGGCTCACTCCACTTT. It specifies CAWSTPPRQGSLHF.